These T cell receptor beta chains were read from a single sample in a study of blood T cell repertoires in COVID-19. The protocol was immunoSEQ multiplex PCR, while the TCRdb copy is restricted to in-frame clones and leaves out a portion. The table shows some 200,000 clones, with 84% occurring only once. Sequenced input: peripheral blood. These receptors were taken from a human donor with acute or convalescent COVID-19. The donor label of this sample is uncertain. The CDR3 runs from the conserved cysteine through the conserved F or W. A D gene is named only where the DNA matches it firmly. Part of the rows lack a size; the others show once, few, many or a class for expanded clones.

j_call v_call clone_size d_call cdr3_nt cdr3_aa
TRBJ1-1 TRBV9 - - TGTGCCAGCAGCGTAAGGGGAGGGCCGGAAGCTTTCTTT CASSVRGGPEAFF
TRBJ2-1 TRBV5-1 - - TGCGCCAGCAGCTACGCAGGGCTTCACAATGAGCAGTTCTTC CASSYAGLHNEQFF
TRBJ2-3 TRBV5-1 - TRBD2 TGCGCCAGCAGCTTGGGACTAGCGGGAGAGGCAGATACGCAGTATTTT CASSLGLAGEADTQYF
TRBJ1-1 TRBV30 - - TGTGCCTGGGGGAGGGGGGGAGTTGAAGCTTTCTTT CAWGRGGVEAFF
TRBJ2-3 TRBV10-3 few - TGTGCCATCGCCCCGGCGGCTAGCACAGATACGCAGTATTTT CAIAPAASTDTQYF
TRBJ1-2 TRBV5-1 - TRBD1 TGCGCCAGCAGCTTAGGACAGGGGGCCGGATATGGCTACACCTTC CASSLGQGAGYGYTF
TRBJ2-1 TRBV27 - TRBD2 TGTGCCAGCAGTTTAGGTTGGCGGGAGTACGGGAACAATGAGCAGTTCTTC CASSLGWREYGNNEQFF
TRBJ2-2 TRBV19 - - TGTGCCAGTAGTCTTAAGTCCCTAGCCGGGGAGCTGTTTTTT CASSLKSLAGELFF
TRBJ2-7 TRBV11-1 few TRBD1 TGTGCCAGCGGGGACAGGGGGCTCTACGAGCAGTACTTC CASGDRGLYEQYF
TRBJ2-1 TRBV12-3/TRBV12-4 - TRBD2 TGTGCCAGCAGTTTGTCGGCGGGGGGGCTACTCTTC CASSLSAGGLLF
TRBJ2-1 TRBV25-1 - - TGTGCCAGCAGTAACCCTAGCGACTACAATGAGCAGTTCTTC CASSNPSDYNEQFF
TRBJ2-7 TRBV6-5 - TRBD2 TGTGCCAGCAGTCGGCTAGCGGGGGGGCCCGAGCAGTACTTC CASSRLAGGPEQYF
TRBJ2-7 TRBV28 - - TGTGCCAGCAGTTTAGGGTCTAGGGGCCCTCTCGAGCAGTACTTC CASSLGSRGPLEQYF
TRBJ1-2 TRBV5-1 - TRBD1 TGCGCCAGCAGCTTGGCTAGGGACAGGGGGTCGAACTATGGCTACACCTTC CASSLARDRGSNYGYTF
TRBJ2-7 TRBV7-9 - - TGTGCCAGCAGCTTAGTGGGCCCATCCTACGAGCAGTACTTC CASSLVGPSYEQYF
TRBJ2-7 TRBV11-3 - TRBD1 TGTGCCAGCAGCCAGGCGGGACAGGGAGACGAGCAGTACTTC CASSQAGQGDEQYF
TRBJ1-3 TRBV2 - TRBD1 TGTGCCAGCATGTCGGACAGGGTTGCTGGAAACACCATATATTTT CASMSDRVAGNTIYF
TRBJ1-4 TRBV4-2 - - TGTGCCAGCAGCCAATCCCGGGGGGAAAAACTGTTTTTT CASSQSRGEKLFF
TRBJ2-7 TRBV5-1 - TRBD1 TGCGCCAGCAGCCGACAGGGTGGGGGCTACGAGCAGTACTTC CASSRQGGGYEQYF
TRBJ2-7 TRBV28 once TRBD1 TGTGCCAGCAGTTTTGCGGGACAGGTTACCTACGAGCAGTACTTC CASSFAGQVTYEQYF
TRBJ2-7 TRBV4-1 - - TGCGCCAGCAGCCACTCGACAGTGAACTCCTACGAGCAGTACTTC CASSHSTVNSYEQYF
TRBJ1-5 TRBV29-1 once - TGCAGCGTTGAAGAGGGGGGGGGCAATCAGCCCCAGCATTTT CSVEEGGGNQPQHF
TRBJ2-5 TRBV21-1 - - TGTGCCAGCAGCAAAAAGGGTGGGAGACAAGAGACCCAGTACTTC CASSKKGGRQETQYF
TRBJ1-1 TRBV28 - - TGTGCCAGCAGACAAACCGGGGAAAACACTGAAGCTTTCTTT CASRQTGENTEAFF